The 6 T cell receptor beta chains presented below share a single source sample, sequenced in a study of vaccination and CD4 T cells after COVID-19. Stated treatment: approximately 11-day PBMC culture with coronavirus spike peptide pools or control peptides (ViraFEST assay). Harvesting of the unexposed donor's CD4+ T cells predated the COVID-19 pandemic (2011-2018). The antigens for these receptors are not known. Cultured CD4+ T cell DNA underwent sequencing with the Oncomine TCR Beta short-read assay. It was cultured CD4+ T cells from which genomic DNA was extracted. TCRdb reanalysed the PCR reads using MiXCR and keeps one entry per CDR3 protein. This sample has about 10,000 distinct CDR3 sequences; about 34% occur once, and the top ten carry 15%. The specimen sequenced was CD4+ T cells from blood, cultured in vitro. The receptors originated from a human donor in good health.

V is TRBV20-1 and J is TRBJ1-5; unclear D gene. Germline V gene lookup returns CDR1 DFQATT and CDR2 SNEGSKA (reference sequence). V gave up 4 bases and J gave up 1 base, with 20 bases separating them. This CDR3 region has 17 residues. The CDR3 reads CSAIDWLGKGSNQPQHF. In DNA form, the CDR3 reads TGCAGTGCTATCGATTGGCTGGGAAAAGGGAGCAATCAGCCCCAGCATTTT.

The DNA for the CDR3 is TGCGCCAGCAGCTTGACCCAAGAGACCCAGTACTTC. This translates into CASSLTQETQYF. The chain employs TRBV5-1 and TRBJ2-5, with unresolved D. Trimming cost V 1 base and J 1 base, with 2 bases left between them. Germline CDR1 is SGHRS and CDR2 is YFSETQ. This CDR3 region has 12 residues.

V and J are TRBV28 and TRBJ2-3; TRBD2 aligns across 12 bases. V shed 6 bases, J shed 10 bases, and the junction held 20 bases outside the gene matches. The CDR3 length is 18 residues. The germline gives CDR1 MDHEN, CDR2 SYDVKM. The DNA of the CDR3 is TGTGCCAGCAGACCCACACCGACTAGCGGGAGATCTCTAGCGGCGCAGTATTTT. Encoded protein: CASRPTPTSGRSLAAQYF.

The chain has TRBV10-3 and TRBJ1-2; D is undetermined. Between the trimmed V and J ends, which lost 0 bases and 7 bases, there was a span of 15 bases. Germline assignment: CDR1 ENHRY and CDR2 SYGVKD. The CDR3 contains 15 residues. In DNA form, the CDR3 reads TGTGCCATCAGTGAGTCGGTTCAGAGGGTGTCTGGCTACACCTTC. Protein product: CAISESVQRVSGYTF.

V and J are TRBV28 and TRBJ2-7; D call uncertain. The length of the CDR3 is 12 residues. CDR1 is MDHEN and CDR2 is SYDVKM in the germline V gene. Trimming stripped 1 base from V and 3 bases from J, with 4 bases between. The CDR3 nucleotides are TGTGCCAGCAGTTTATTAGACTACGAGCAGTACTTC. Translating gives CASSLLDYEQYF.

The V and J genes are TRBV6-5 and TRBJ2-7, with TRBD1 as a possible D gene (5 bases). V dropped 2 bases and J dropped 7 bases, with 12 bases sitting between them. Germline CDR1 and CDR2: MNHEY and SVGAGI. This CDR3 contains 13 residues. Written as DNA, the CDR3 is TGTGCCAGCAGTTACACGCCAGGGAATGAGCAGTACTTC. It encodes CASSYTPGNEQYF.